The rows below give T cell receptor beta chains drawn from one sample of a study of monozygotic twins with inflammatory bowel disease. TCRdb re-called the 5' RACE reads; one entry per CDR3 protein, DNA not given. The ten most abundant clones cover less than 2.5% of a sample with around 380,000 distinct CDR3 sequences. The sample comprised blood. The origin of the receptors is a human donor with ulcerative colitis or Crohn's disease, or a healthy co-twin of an affected twin (not recorded which). The CDR3 runs from the conserved cysteine through the conserved F or W.

TRBV7-2	TRBJ1-6	CASSITGTENSPLHF
TRBV18	TRBJ1-6	CASSPGVGTYNSPLHF
TRBV3-1	TRBJ1-2	CASSQGPNVGGYTF
TRBV10-3	TRBJ1-2	CAISEGGNGYTF
TRBV19	TRBJ2-1	CASSPLSHNEQFF
TRBV6-6	TRBJ2-3	CASLIRGRTDTQYF
TRBV10-3	TRBJ2-5	CAISELTRTGLGTQYF
TRBV7-9	TRBJ2-1	CASRRTPSVEQFF
TRBV7-3	TRBJ2-1	CASSLSGLAEYYNEQFF
TRBV5-6	TRBJ2-4	CASSAALGQENIQYF
TRBV7-2	TRBJ2-4	CASSLFRGPKNIQYF
TRBV28	TRBJ2-7	CASRGVANEQYF
TRBV27	TRBJ2-3	CASSLYLSLTDTQYF
TRBV13	TRBJ1-1	CASSRPAENTEAFF
TRBV5-8	TRBJ2-3	CASSFLTSSVTQYF
TRBV5-1	TRBJ2-1	CASSRGLAKGINEQFF
TRBV7-2	TRBJ1-1	CASSSVKGWGTEAFF
TRBV11-2	TRBJ1-6	CASSLDSGGGSPLHF
TRBV13	TRBJ2-7	CASSLRVLGDEQYF
TRBV30	TRBJ1-3	CAWNPGTDGNTIYF
TRBV7-2	TRBJ2-3	CASSSVGGFTDTQYF
TRBV7-2	TRBJ1-3	CASRSFSGNTIYF
TRBV29-1	TRBJ1-2	CSVRTGGGNGYTF
TRBV29-1	TRBJ2-7	CSARQGTYEQYF
TRBV12-3/TRBV12-4	TRBJ1-5	CASSTTLIAQPQHF
TRBV25-1	TRBJ1-3	CASSDYTSGNTIYF
TRBV28	TRBJ2-7	CASSSRRRGEQYF
TRBV20-1	TRBJ1-4	CSASSRVRREKLFF
TRBV6-1	TRBJ1-5	CASSRQDSNQPQHF
TRBV6-1	TRBJ1-1	CASRRIDLNTEAFF
TRBV6-2/TRBV6-3	TRBJ2-7	CASRPETGLAREQYF
TRBV20-1	TRBJ2-3	CSARDTQTDTQYF
TRBV9	TRBJ1-1	CASSPVGVWGTEAFF
TRBV5-1	TRBJ2-2	CASSLDTVMDTGELFF
TRBV12-3/TRBV12-4	TRBJ1-1	CASRPGQARGADTEAFF
TRBV4-3	TRBJ2-5	CASSQGVGGYETQYF
TRBV30	TRBJ2-3	CAWSIKSGGATDTQYF
TRBV24-1	TRBJ2-1	CATVGTSGSNEQFF
TRBV27	TRBJ2-1	CASSPHRGLGSSYNEQFF
TRBV27	TRBJ2-6	CASRDQGGSGANVLTF
TRBV27	TRBJ2-7	CASSLTTGSYEQYF
TRBV30	TRBJ1-2	CASGGLANYGYTF
TRBV7-2	TRBJ1-1	CASSLGGYPEAFF
TRBV5-4	TRBJ2-2	CASSYTANTGELFF
TRBV11-2	TRBJ2-1	CASSLGVTGGSYNEQFF
TRBV28	TRBJ2-3	CASSLSGTDTQYF
TRBV5-4	TRBJ2-7	CASSSLQGSSYEQYF
TRBV7-8	TRBJ2-1	CASSLVTASGVNEQFF
TRBV4-2	TRBJ1-6	CASSRDLQGVGSPIHF
TRBV12-3/TRBV12-4	TRBJ1-4	CASSLDRVDEKLLF
TRBV7-8	TRBJ2-1	CASSYRLAGSSSYNEQFF
TRBV19	TRBJ2-1	CASSIRTSGTSVYNEQFF
TRBV20-1	TRBJ2-3	CSAEEPSNTQYF
TRBV27	TRBJ1-1	CASSSKLGLNTEAFF
TRBV16	TRBJ1-1	CASGQQTNTEAFF
TRBV20-1	TRBJ1-1	CSARQPFRSRTEAFF
TRBV7-2	TRBJ1-5	CASGSWGGNQPQHF
TRBV29-1	TRBJ2-5	CSVFLTGTRETQYF
TRBV12-3/TRBV12-4	TRBJ1-1	CASKVNTEAFF
TRBV5-6	TRBJ1-2	CASSFDRETLFYGYTF